The 25 T cell receptor beta chains below come from one sample, sequenced in a study of blood T cell repertoires in COVID-19. The table came from immunoSEQ multiplex PCR; TCRdb's copy has only in-frame clones and leaves some out. The data hold more than 100,000 clones, with 85% to 90% observed a single time. Sequencing was done on a sample of peripheral blood. The source of these receptors is a man aged 80 or over with acute or convalescent COVID-19.

This chain uses TRBV7-9 with TRBJ2-3; D uncertain. Germline lookup yields CDR1 SEHNR and CDR2 FQNEAQ (reference sequence). The CDR3 consists of 12 residues. V gave up 2 bases and J gave up 4 bases, with 4 bases separating them. CDR3 in amino acids: CASSLSADTQYF. As DNA, the CDR3 is TGTGCCAGCAGCTTATCGGCAGATACGCAGTATTTT.

The J gene is TRBJ1-1, the V gene TRBV5-4; D is uncertain. This CDR3 contains 14 residues. Trimming cost V 6 bases and J 1 base, with 13 bases left between them. Germline assignment: CDR1 SGHNT and CDR2 YYREEE (reference sequence). DNA for the CDR3: TGTGCCAGCAAGTCGGGAACCGAGAACACTGAAGCTTTCTTT. It encodes CASKSGTENTEAFF.

The chain combines TRBV5-5 with TRBJ1-1, with D possibly TRBD1 on 6 matching bases. The CDR3 contains 13 residues. From germline, CDR1 is SGHKS and CDR2 YYEKEE (reference sequence). V gave up 3 bases and J gave up 2 bases, with 8 bases separating them. CDR3 nucleotides: TGTGCCAGCAGCTGGACAGAAAACACTGAAGCTTTCTTT. As protein: CASSWTENTEAFF.

This clone was picked up one time. The J gene is TRBJ1-2, the V gene TRBV6-5; possible D gene TRBD1, 5 bases. Germline loops: CDR1 MNHEY, CDR2 SVGAGI. The germline V and J ends were trimmed by 6 bases and 4 bases, with 18 bases remaining between them. The CDR3 totals 15 residues. CDR3 sequence (DNA): TGTGCCAGCAGCCCGGAGCAGCTCGGGGGCTATGGCTACACCTTC. This encodes CASSPEQLGGYGYTF.

This chain joins TRBV4-1 and TRBJ2-7; 9 nucleotides match TRBD1. Germline V gives CDR1 MGHRA, CDR2 YSYEKL. V dropped 0 bases and J dropped 7; count of bases not matched to a gene: 13. The CDR3 is made up of 17 amino acids. In DNA, the CDR3 is TGCGCCAGCAGCCAAGAGTCTGAGACAGGGGGGCTTGGGGAGCAGTACTTC. It translates to CASSQESETGGLGEQYF.

The chain couples TRBV28 to TRBJ2-1; the match to TRBD2 covers 10 bases. This CDR3 has 14 amino acids. The trim removed 5 bases at V and 2 bases at J, leaving 0 bases unmatched. CDR1 MDHEN and CDR2 SYDVKM come from the germline V gene. DNA for the CDR3: TGTGCCAGCAGTCTAGCGGGAGCCTACAATGAGCAGTTCTTC. Translating gives CASSLAGAYNEQFF.

The J gene is TRBJ2-1, the V gene TRBV7-3; 7 bases align to TRBD2. Germline lookup yields CDR1 SGHTA and CDR2 FQGTGA. This CDR3 has 15 amino acids. The J segment lost 0 bases and the V segment lost 8 bases, leaving 7 bases of the junction unmatched. CDR3 loop: CASGRGTSSYNEQFF. The CDR3 nucleotides read TGTGCCAGCGGGCGGGGGACGAGCTCCTACAATGAGCAGTTCTTC.

The genes are TRBV5-6 and TRBJ1-2; 11 nucleotides match TRBD1. V dropped 4 bases and J dropped 6; count of bases not matched to a gene: 5. Germline loops: CDR1 SGHDT, CDR2 YYEEEE. This CDR3 contains 14 residues. CDR3 residues: CASSGDRGTDGYTF. DNA for the CDR3: TGTGCCAGCAGCGGGGACAGGGGGACGGATGGCTACACCTTC.

The V call is TRBV9, the J call TRBJ2-5, with a weak D call TRBD1 (6 bases). This CDR3 is 14 amino acids long. Germline V gives CDR1 SGDLS, CDR2 YYNGEE. With 2 bases removed from V and 4 bases from J, the gap between germline ends came to 12 bases. The CDR3 region is CASSVLFRGETQYF. Here the CDR3 DNA reads TGTGCCAGCAGCGTCTTGTTCAGGGGAGAGACCCAGTACTTC.

CDR3 nucleotides: TGTGCCAGCAGTTATCAGGGGGCCTCTGGGGCCAACGTCCTGACTTTC. Translated: CASSYQGASGANVLTF. This sequence joins TRBV6-5 and TRBJ2-6; TRBD1 matches 8 bases. Germline lookup yields CDR1 MNHEY and CDR2 SVGAGI. This CDR3 contains 16 residues. J was trimmed by 0 bases and V by 3 bases; bases with no gene match: 1.

The chain couples TRBV5-3 to TRBJ1-5, with 7 nucleotides matching TRBD1. TRBV5-3 is flagged as an ORF with uncertain function. The CDR3 is made up of 17 amino acids. Losses at the gene ends were 4 bases for V and 5 bases for J; bases not matched to a gene: 15. In nucleotides, the CDR3 is TGTGCCAGAAGCCCGATCGTTGACAGGGTCCTAGATCAGCCCCAGCATTTT. Protein product: CARSPIVDRVLDQPQHF.

This chain uses TRBV12-3 or TRBV12-4 with TRBJ1-5; D gene unclear. The CDR3 totals 12 residues. Trimming stripped 5 bases from V and 11 bases from J, with 13 bases between. CDR3 in DNA: TGTGCCAGCAGTCCGACCGCGGCGGCCCAGCATTTT. It is translated as CASSPTAAAQHF.

This clone has only one observation. The chain joins TRBV5-6 to TRBJ2-2; D is unresolved. Deletions cut 2 bases from V and 7 bases from J, with 12 bases between. CDR1 and CDR2 from the germline V gene are SGHDT and YYEEEE. The CDR3 length is 14 residues. The CDR3 DNA sequence: TGTGCCAGCAGCTTAATATCCCCGGGCGGGGAGCTGTTTTTT. Its translation: CASSLISPGGELFF.

The V call is TRBV12-5, the J call TRBJ2-1; 7 bases line up with TRBD2. After removal of 4 bases from V and 2 bases from J, the junction contained 8 bases not matched to a gene. The germline gives CDR1 LGHNT, CDR2 FRNRAP. The CDR3 length is 16 residues. CDR3: CASGSDGGGAYNEQFF. The DNA for the CDR3 is TGTGCTAGTGGTTCCGACGGCGGGGGTGCCTACAATGAGCAGTTCTTC.

This chain joins TRBV6-6 and TRBJ2-2, with 9 bases fitting TRBD1. Germline V gene sequence: CDR1 MNHNY, CDR2 SVGAGI (reference sequence). The CDR3 extends over 17 amino acids. Trimming at V came to 5 bases and at J to 4 bases, leaving 11 bases not matched to a gene. CDR3 protein: CASSPGTGSFSTGELFF. For the CDR3, the DNA is TGTGCCAGCAGTCCCGGGACAGGGTCCTTCTCCACCGGGGAGCTGTTTTTT.

This rearrangement joins TRBV19 to TRBJ1-1; no clear D. The CDR3 sequence is 13 residues long. Germline CDR1 reads LNHDA; CDR2 reads SQIVND (reference sequence). V was trimmed by 3 bases and J by 2 bases, leaving 7 bases between them. For the CDR3, the DNA is TGTGCCAGTAGTATCCAGACTAACACTGAAGCTTTCTTT. Translated, it gives CASSIQTNTEAFF.

The chain carries TRBV15 and TRBJ2-1, with D possibly matching TRBD1 (6 bases). Trimming removed 0 bases at V and 11 bases at J, with 11 bases between. Germline CDR1 is LNHNV and CDR2 is YYDKDF (reference sequence). The CDR3 extends over 13 amino acids. The CDR3: CATSREQGQQQFF. In DNA, the CDR3 is TGTGCCACCAGCAGAGAGCAGGGACAACAGCAGTTCTTC.

V is TRBV6-6 and J is TRBJ2-5; the match to TRBD1 covers 10 bases. The CDR3 is made up of 15 amino acids. V trimming: 5 bases; J trimming: 4 bases; junction bases outside the gene matches: 7. Per germline, CDR1 MNHNY and CDR2 SVGAGI (reference sequence). CDR3 sequence (DNA): TGTGCCAGCAGTCCCCGGGACAGGGGAGGAGAGACCCAGTACTTC. Translating it yields CASSPRDRGGETQYF.

This sequence joins TRBV7-9 and TRBJ2-7; 10 nucleotides match TRBD1. This CDR3 has 14 residues. Germline V CDR1 and CDR2: SEHNR, FQNEAQ (reference sequence). Unmatched junction bases numbered 3, after V lost 5 bases and J lost 2 bases. CDR3 in DNA: TGTGCCAGCAGCCCAGGACAGGGGGCCTACGAGCAGTACTTC. This codes for CASSPGQGAYEQYF.

This chain connects TRBV29-1 to TRBJ1-2; TRBD1 aligns across 7 bases. V trimming: 3 bases; J trimming: 5 bases; junction bases outside the gene matches: 6. This CDR3 has 13 amino acids. CDR1 is SQVTM and CDR2 is ANQGSEA in the germline V gene. The CDR3 protein is CSVDQGTEYGYTF. The DNA of the CDR3 is TGCAGCGTTGACCAGGGGACAGAGTATGGCTACACCTTC.

The V and J genes are TRBV6-5 and TRBJ1-4, with D possibly matching TRBD1 (6 bases). V shed 8 bases and J shed 0 bases, with 13 bases lying between them. This CDR3 is 15 amino acids long. Germline CDR1 reads MNHEY; CDR2 reads SVGAGI. CDR3 amino acids: CASSRRTATNEKLFF. CDR3 nucleotide sequence: TGTGCCAGCTCAAGACGGACAGCAACTAATGAAAAACTGTTTTTT.

The J gene is TRBJ2-1, the V gene TRBV11-2; a possible D gene is TRBD1 (6 bases). The CDR3 contains 14 residues. Germline CDR1 reads SGHAT; CDR2 reads FQNNGV. Trimming removed 5 bases at V and 3 bases at J, with 11 bases between. The CDR3 sequence: CASSIRGNYNEQFF. The CDR3 DNA reads TGTGCCAGCAGCATCAGGGGAAACTACAATGAGCAGTTCTTC.

This chain joins TRBV15 and TRBJ2-7, with a possible D match to TRBD2 (5 bases). The CDR3 covers 15 residues. Trimming took off 0 bases at V and 1 base at J, with 10 bases between the two ends. CDR1 and CDR2 from the germline V gene are LNHNV and YYDKDF (reference sequence). This chain's CDR3 is CATSRELRDSYEQYF. The CDR3 DNA sequence: TGTGCCACCAGCAGAGAGTTGAGGGATTCCTACGAGCAGTACTTC.

The chain joins TRBV27 to TRBJ2-7; 12 nucleotides match TRBD2. This CDR3 has 16 residues. After removal of 4 bases from V and 5 bases from J, the junction contained 9 bases not matched to a gene. Germline V gene data show CDR1 as MNHEY and CDR2 as SMNVEV (reference sequence). CDR3 DNA sequence: TGTGCCAGCAGTTCTCCGACTAGCGGGAGTATAAACGAGCAGTACTTC. As protein: CASSSPTSGSINEQYF.

The rearrangement joins TRBV18 to TRBJ1-2; unclear D gene. Germline V gene data show CDR1 as KGHSH and CDR2 as LQKENI. V dropped 1 base and J dropped 1 base, with 7 bases sitting between them. The CDR3 consists of 14 residues. The CDR3 here is CASSPLQDNYGYTF. The CDR3, as DNA: TGTGCCAGCTCACCACTTCAGGATAACTATGGCTACACCTTC.